These 10 T cell receptor beta chains share one sample of origin, sequenced in a study of T cells in Graves' hyperthyroidism and ophthalmopathy. Amplified TCR beta CDR3 regions derived from RNA transcripts. An initial round of RT-PCR targeting the TCR CDR3 relied on the HTBI primer set. TCRdb used MiXCR to reprocess the multiplex PCR reads, holding one entry per CDR3 protein. Of fewer than 450,000 distinct CDR3 sequences in the sample, about 18% were seen once. The sample was blood. All receptors come from a man younger than 35 with Graves' ophthalmopathy.

This clonotype was recorded many times. V and J are TRBV12-3 or TRBV12-4 and TRBJ1-4; D remains unclear. V was shortened by 6 bases and J by 3 bases, with 17 bases between the two germline ends. This CDR3 contains 16 residues. CDR3 in DNA: TGTGCCAGCAGCTTATTCATGAGGGCGGCTAATGAAAAACTGTTTTTT. Translation gives CASSLFMRAANEKLFF.

This clonotype was recorded at least ten times. V and J are TRBV7-9 and TRBJ2-7, with D tentatively TRBD1 (6 bases). There are 15 residues in the CDR3. The germline V and J ends were trimmed by 3 bases and 0 bases, with 12 bases remaining between them. Germline V CDR1 and CDR2: SEHNR, FQNEAQ (reference sequence). The CDR3 DNA reads TGTGCCAGCAGCTTCCACGACAGGAGCTCCTACGAGCAGTACTTC. Amino acids: CASSFHDRSSYEQYF.

This clonotype has a count of ten or more. V and J are TRBV2 and TRBJ1-3; D ambiguous. This CDR3 has 14 amino acids. Trimming removed 7 bases at V and 0 bases at J, with 10 bases between. CDR1 and CDR2 (germline): SNHLY, FYNNEI. CDR3 bases: TGTGCCAGCAAAGCCGCTAACTCTGGAAACACCATATATTTT. Protein product: CASKAANSGNTIYF.

This clonotype was counted at least ten times. The chain is built from TRBV7-9 and TRBJ1-1, with 7 bases matching TRBD1. Germline-derived CDR1 and CDR2 are SEHNR and FQNEAQ (reference sequence). The V gene end was trimmed by 7 bases and the J gene end by 11 bases; junction bases not matched to a gene: 19. The length of the CDR3 is 15 residues. This CDR3 reads CASTPPTAGTAWAFF. CDR3 coding DNA: TGTGCCAGCACCCCCCCCACTGCCGGGACAGCCTGGGCTTTCTTT.

This clonotype was counted ten times or more. This chain links TRBV15 with TRBJ2-3; 7 positions agree with TRBD2. Unmatched junction bases numbered 15, after V lost 6 bases and J lost 0 bases. The germline V gene has CDR1 LNHNV and CDR2 YYDKDF (reference sequence). This CDR3 region has 18 residues. The CDR3 reads CATSLSSGTVRSTDTQYF. CDR3 sequence (DNA): TGTGCCACCAGTCTATCGAGCGGGACCGTCCGAAGCACAGATACGCAGTATTTT.

This clonotype appeared many times. This chain joins TRBV28 and TRBJ2-1; TRBD2 agrees at 9 bases. CDR1 and CDR2 (germline): MDHEN, SYDVKM. The J segment lost 1 base and the V segment lost 1 base, leaving 2 bases of the junction unmatched. The CDR3 consists of 16 residues. CDR3 region: CASSLLSGRSYNEQFF. The CDR3, as DNA: TGTGCCAGCAGTTTATTGAGCGGGAGGTCCTACAATGAGCAGTTCTTC. Using reference TRBV28 and TRBJ2-1 for the parts outside the CDR3, the full variable domain is DVKVTQSSRYLVKRTGEKVFLECVQDMDHENMFWYRQDPGLGLRLIYFSYDVKMKEKGDIPEGYSVSREKKERFSLILESASTNQTSMYLCASSLLSGRSYNEQFFGPGTRLTVL.

This clonotype has only a few counts. For the CDR3, the DNA is TGTGCCAGTAACCCAGCGGGGGGGGGTCACAATGAGCAGTTCTTC. Amino acid sequence: CASNPAGGGHNEQFF. The V call is TRBV19, the J call TRBJ2-1; 10 positions match TRBD2. Germline CDR1 LNHDA, CDR2 SQIVND (reference sequence). J was trimmed by 5 bases and V by 7 bases; bases with no gene match: 8. This CDR3 is built from 15 residues.

This clonotype has more than one count but fewer than ten. The rearrangement joins TRBV4-1 to TRBJ2-7; perhaps TRBD2 as D (5 bases). The CDR3 runs 16 residues. Germline CDR1 MGHRA, CDR2 YSYEKL. V was trimmed by 6 bases and J by 5 bases, leaving 23 bases between them. This CDR3 reads CASRPGDRAGLDEQYF. CDR3 sequence (DNA): TGCGCCAGCAGACCCGGGGATCGCGCTGGGCTGGACGAGCAGTACTTC.

V gene TRBV5-8 combines with J gene TRBJ1-4; D is perhaps TRBD1 (5 bases). The CDR3 runs 17 residues. CDR1 is SGHTS and CDR2 is YDEGEE in the germline V gene. V was shortened by 0 bases and J by 8 bases, with 20 bases between the two germline ends. This CDR3 reads CASSLVVTAGVGEKLFF. CDR3 bases: TGTGCCAGCAGCTTGGTCGTCACAGCGGGGGTTGGCGAAAAACTGTTTTTT.

The chain couples TRBV19 to TRBJ2-3; 11 bases match TRBD2. This CDR3 has 16 amino acids. Germline CDR1 and CDR2: LNHDA and SQIVND (reference sequence). Germline trimming cut 6 bases from V and 0 bases from J; bases unmatched to any gene: 5. The CDR3 sequence is CASSLTSGASTDTQYF. The CDR3, as DNA: TGTGCCAGTAGCCTGACTAGCGGGGCAAGCACAGATACGCAGTATTTT.